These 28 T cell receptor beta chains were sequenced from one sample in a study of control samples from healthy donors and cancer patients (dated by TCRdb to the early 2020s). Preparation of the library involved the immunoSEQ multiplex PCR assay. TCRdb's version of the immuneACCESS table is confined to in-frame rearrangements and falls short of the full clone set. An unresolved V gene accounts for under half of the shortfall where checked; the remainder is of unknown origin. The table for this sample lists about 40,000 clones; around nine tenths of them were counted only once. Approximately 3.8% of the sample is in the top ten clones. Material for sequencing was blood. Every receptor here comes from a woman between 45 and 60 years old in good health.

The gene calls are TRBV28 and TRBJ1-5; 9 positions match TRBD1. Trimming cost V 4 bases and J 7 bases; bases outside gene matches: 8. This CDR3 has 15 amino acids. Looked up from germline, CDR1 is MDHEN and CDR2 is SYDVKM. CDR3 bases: TGTGCCAGCAGTTCTAGCGGGACAGGGTACCAGCCCCAGCATTTT. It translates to CASSSSGTGYQPQHF.

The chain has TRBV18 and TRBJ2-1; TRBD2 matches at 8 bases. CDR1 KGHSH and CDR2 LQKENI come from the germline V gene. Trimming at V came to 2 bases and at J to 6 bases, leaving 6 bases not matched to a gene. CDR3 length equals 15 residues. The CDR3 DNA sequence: TGTGCCAGCTCACCAGAGGCGGGGGGCCCCAATGAGCAGTTCTTC. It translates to CASSPEAGGPNEQFF.

The DNA for the CDR3 is TGTGCCAGCAGCTTAGTTCTTGAAATTGGGACTAGCGGCTACAATGAGCAGTTCTTC. Residues: CASSLVLEIGTSGYNEQFF. The chain uses TRBV7-9 and TRBJ2-1; 11 bases match TRBD2. The germline CDR1 and CDR2 sequences are SEHNR and FQNEAQ (reference sequence). This CDR3 has 19 residues. V trimming: 1 base; J trimming: 3 bases; junction bases outside the gene matches: 11.

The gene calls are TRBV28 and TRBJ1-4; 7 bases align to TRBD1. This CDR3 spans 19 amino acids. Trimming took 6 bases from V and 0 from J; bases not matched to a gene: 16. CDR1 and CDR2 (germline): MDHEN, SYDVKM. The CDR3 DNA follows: TGTGCCAGCAGCTCTACTGGGACAGCCGGTTATGCAACTAATGAAAAACTGTTTTTT. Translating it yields CASSSTGTAGYATNEKLFF.

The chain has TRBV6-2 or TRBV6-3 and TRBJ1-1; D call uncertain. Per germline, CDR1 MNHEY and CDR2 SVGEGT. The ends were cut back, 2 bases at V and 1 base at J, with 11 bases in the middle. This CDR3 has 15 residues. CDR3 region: CASSYPEAGNTEAFF. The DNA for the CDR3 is TGTGCCAGCAGTTACCCCGAGGCGGGGAACACTGAAGCTTTCTTT.

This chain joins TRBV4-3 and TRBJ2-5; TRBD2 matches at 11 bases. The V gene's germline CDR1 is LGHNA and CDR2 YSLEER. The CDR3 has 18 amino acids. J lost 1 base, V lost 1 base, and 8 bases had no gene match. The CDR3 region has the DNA TGCGCCAGCAGCCAAGTCACCCCTAGCGGGGGGTTCCAAGAGACCCAGTACTTC. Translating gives CASSQVTPSGGFQETQYF.

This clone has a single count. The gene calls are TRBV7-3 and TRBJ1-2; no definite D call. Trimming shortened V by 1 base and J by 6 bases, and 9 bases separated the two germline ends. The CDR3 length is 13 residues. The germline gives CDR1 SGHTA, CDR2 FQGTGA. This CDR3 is CASSLIAGDGYTF. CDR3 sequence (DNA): TGTGCCAGCAGCTTAATTGCTGGGGATGGCTACACCTTC.

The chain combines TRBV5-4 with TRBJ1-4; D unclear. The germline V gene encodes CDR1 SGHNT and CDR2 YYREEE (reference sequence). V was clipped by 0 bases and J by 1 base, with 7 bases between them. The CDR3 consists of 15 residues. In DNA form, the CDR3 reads TGTGCCAGCAGCTTGGACGGGCGAACTAATGAAAAACTGTTTTTT. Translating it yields CASSLDGRTNEKLFF.

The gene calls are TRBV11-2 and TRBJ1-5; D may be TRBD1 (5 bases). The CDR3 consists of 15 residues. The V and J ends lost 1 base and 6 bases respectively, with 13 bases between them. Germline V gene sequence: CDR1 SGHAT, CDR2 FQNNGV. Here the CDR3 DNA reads TGTGCCAGCAGCTTAGCAGGGTATCCAAGTCAGCCCCAGCATTTT. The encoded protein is CASSLAGYPSQPQHF.

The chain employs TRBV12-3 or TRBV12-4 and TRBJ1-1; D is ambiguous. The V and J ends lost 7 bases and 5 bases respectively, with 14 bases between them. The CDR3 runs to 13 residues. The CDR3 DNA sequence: TGTGCCAGCAAACAGCTAACGGGGACTGAAGCTTTCTTT. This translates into CASKQLTGTEAFF.

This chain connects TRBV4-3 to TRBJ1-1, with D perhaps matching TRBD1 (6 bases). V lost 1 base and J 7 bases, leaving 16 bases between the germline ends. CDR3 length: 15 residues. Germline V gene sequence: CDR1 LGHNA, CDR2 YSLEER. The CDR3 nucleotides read TGCGCCAGCAGCCAAGTAGCAGGGGATTGGGGTGAAGCTTTCTTT. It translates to CASSQVAGDWGEAFF.

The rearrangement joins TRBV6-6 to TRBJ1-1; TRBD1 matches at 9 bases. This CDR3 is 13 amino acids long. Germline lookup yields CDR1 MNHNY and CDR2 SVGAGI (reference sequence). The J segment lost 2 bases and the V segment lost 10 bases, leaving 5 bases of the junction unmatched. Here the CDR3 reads CAITTGGNTEAFF. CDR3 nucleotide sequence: TGTGCCATCACGACAGGGGGTAACACTGAAGCTTTCTTT.

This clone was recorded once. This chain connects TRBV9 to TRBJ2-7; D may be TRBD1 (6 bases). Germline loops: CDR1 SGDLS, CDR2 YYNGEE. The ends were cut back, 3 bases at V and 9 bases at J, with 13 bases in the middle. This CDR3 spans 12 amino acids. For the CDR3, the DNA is TGTGCCAGCAGCGACACAGGGCACCCGCAGTACTTC. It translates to CASSDTGHPQYF.

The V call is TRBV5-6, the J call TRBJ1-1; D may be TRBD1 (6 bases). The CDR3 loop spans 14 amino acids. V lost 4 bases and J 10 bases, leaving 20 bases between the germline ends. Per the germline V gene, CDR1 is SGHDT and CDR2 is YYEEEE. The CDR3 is CASSRVTGMAGAFF. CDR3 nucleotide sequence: TGTGCCAGCAGCCGGGTTACAGGGATGGCCGGAGCTTTCTTT.

The CDR3 loop reads CASSDRQDEKLFF. Here the CDR3 DNA reads TGTGCCAGCAGTGACCGGCAGGATGAAAAACTGTTTTTT. The J gene is TRBJ1-4, the V gene TRBV6-4; D gene unclear. The CDR3 extends over 13 amino acids. The ends were cut back, 2 bases at V and 6 bases at J, with 7 bases in the middle. Germline V lookup: CDR1 MRHNA, CDR2 SNTAGT.

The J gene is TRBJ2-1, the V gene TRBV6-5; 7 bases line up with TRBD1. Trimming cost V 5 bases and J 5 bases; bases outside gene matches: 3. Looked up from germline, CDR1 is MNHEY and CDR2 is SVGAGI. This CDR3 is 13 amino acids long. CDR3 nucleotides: TGTGCCAGCAGTCGGGACAGCCACAATGAGCAGTTCTTC. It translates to CASSRDSHNEQFF.

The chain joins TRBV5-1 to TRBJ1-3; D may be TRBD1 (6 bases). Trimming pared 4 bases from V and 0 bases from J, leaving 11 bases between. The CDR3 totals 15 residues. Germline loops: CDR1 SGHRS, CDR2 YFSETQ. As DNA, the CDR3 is TGCGCCAGCAGCCGAGACAGGAGCTCTGGAAACACCATATATTTT. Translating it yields CASSRDRSSGNTIYF. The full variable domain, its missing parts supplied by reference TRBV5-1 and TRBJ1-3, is KAGVTQTPRYLIKTRGQQVTLSCSPISGHRSVSWYQQTPGQGLQFLFEYFSETQRNKGNFPGRFSGRQFSNSRSEMNVSTLELGDSALYLCASSRDRSSGNTIYFGEGSWLTVV.

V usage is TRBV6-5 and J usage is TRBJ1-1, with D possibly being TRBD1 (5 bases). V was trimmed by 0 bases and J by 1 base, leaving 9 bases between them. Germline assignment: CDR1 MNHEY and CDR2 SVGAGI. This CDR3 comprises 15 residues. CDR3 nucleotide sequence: TGTGCCAGCAGTTACTCGCCTGACAGGAACACTGAAGCTTTCTTT. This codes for CASSYSPDRNTEAFF.

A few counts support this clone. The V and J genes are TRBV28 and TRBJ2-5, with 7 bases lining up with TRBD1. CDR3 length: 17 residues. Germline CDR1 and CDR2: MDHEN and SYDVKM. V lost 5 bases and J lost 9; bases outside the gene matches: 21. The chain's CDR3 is CASSHSGTASPGLAQYF. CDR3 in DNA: TGTGCCAGCAGTCACTCAGGGACAGCGAGTCCGGGGCTGGCCCAGTACTTC. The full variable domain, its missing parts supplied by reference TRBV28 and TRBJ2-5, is DVKVTQSSRYLVKRTGEKVFLECVQDMDHENMFWYRQDPGLGLRLIYFSYDVKMKEKGDIPEGYSVSREKKERFSLILESASTNQTSMYLCASSHSGTASPGLAQYFGPGTRLLVL.

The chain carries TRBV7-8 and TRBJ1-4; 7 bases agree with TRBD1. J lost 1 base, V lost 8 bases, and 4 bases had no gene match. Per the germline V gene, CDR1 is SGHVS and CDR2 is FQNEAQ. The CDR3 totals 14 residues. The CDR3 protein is CASARDRTNEKLFF. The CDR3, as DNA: TGTGCCAGCGCTAGGGACAGAACTAATGAAAAACTGTTTTTT.

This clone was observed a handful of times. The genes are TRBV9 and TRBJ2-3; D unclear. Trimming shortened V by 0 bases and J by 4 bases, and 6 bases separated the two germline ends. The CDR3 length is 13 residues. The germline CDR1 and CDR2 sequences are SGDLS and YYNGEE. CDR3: CASSVEGADTQYF. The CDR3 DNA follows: TGTGCCAGCAGCGTAGAGGGCGCAGATACGCAGTATTTT.

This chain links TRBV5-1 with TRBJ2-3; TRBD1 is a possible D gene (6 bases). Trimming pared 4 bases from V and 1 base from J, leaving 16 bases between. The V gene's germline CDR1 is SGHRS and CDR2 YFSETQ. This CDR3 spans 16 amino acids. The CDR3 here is CASSPGARGRTDTQYF. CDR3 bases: TGCGCCAGCAGCCCCGGGGCCAGGGGACGCACAGATACGCAGTATTTT.

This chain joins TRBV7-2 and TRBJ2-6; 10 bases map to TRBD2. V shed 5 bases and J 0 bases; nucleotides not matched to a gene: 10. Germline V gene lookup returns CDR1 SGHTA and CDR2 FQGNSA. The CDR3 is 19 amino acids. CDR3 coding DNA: TGTGCCAGCAGCCCGGGCGGGAGCGGGGGGGCCTCTGGGGCCAACGTCCTGACTTTC. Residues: CASSPGGSGGASGANVLTF.

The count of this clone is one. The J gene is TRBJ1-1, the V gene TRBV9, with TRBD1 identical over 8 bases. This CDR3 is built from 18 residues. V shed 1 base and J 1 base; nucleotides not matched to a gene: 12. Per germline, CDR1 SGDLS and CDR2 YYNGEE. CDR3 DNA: TGTGCCAGCAGCGTAACGCCAGGGGGCGCAGGCCAGAACACTGAAGCTTTCTTT. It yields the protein CASSVTPGGAGQNTEAFF.

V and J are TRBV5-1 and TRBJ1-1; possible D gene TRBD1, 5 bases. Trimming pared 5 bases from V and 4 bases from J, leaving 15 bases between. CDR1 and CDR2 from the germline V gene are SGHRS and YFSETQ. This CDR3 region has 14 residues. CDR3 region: CASSIGAGFTEAFF. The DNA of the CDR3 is TGCGCCAGCAGTATTGGGGCAGGCTTCACTGAAGCTTTCTTT.

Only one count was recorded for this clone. The CDR3 DNA sequence: TGTGCCAGCAGCCTTAGCGGCGTGAACACCGGGGAGCTGTTTTTT. It translates to CASSLSGVNTGELFF. The gene calls are TRBV6-2 or TRBV6-3 and TRBJ2-2; weak D call: TRBD2 (6 bases). The CDR3 extends over 15 amino acids. Trimming took 6 bases from V and 1 from J, leaving 12 bases between them. CDR1 and CDR2 (germline): MNHEY, SVGEGT.

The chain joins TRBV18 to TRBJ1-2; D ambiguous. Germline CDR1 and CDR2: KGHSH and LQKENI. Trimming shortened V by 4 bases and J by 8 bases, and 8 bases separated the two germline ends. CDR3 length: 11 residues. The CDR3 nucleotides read TGTGCCAGCTCACGGCAAGAAGGCTACACCTTC. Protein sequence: CASSRQEGYTF.

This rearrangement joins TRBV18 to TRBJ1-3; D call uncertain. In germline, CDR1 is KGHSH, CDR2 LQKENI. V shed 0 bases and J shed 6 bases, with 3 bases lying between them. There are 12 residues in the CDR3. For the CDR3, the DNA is TGTGCCAGCTCACCACCGGTAAACACCATATATTTT. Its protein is CASSPPVNTIYF.